This TCR beta chain was identified during a study of long-term antiretroviral therapy in people with HIV. V shed 1 base and J 9 bases; nucleotides not matched to a gene: 7. Germline values: CDR1 SGDLS, CDR2 YYNGEE. The CDR3 loop spans 15 amino acids. Every sample had about 0.9-11 million cryopreserved PBMC in it before DNA extraction. General study results and limits: Whichever time point was examined, clones expanded before ART dominated the repertoire. CDR3 lengths in HIV samples spanned a narrower range than controls.

Version v3.0 of the immunoSEQ assay ran at survey level. Sequenced by immunoSEQ multiplex PCR; TCRdb stores in-frame clones only, minus some. The sample has around 20,000 clones, about four fifths seen once. About this clone itself: Its antigen is unidentified.

The chain is built from TRBV9 and TRBJ2-1, with 10 bases lining up with TRBD2. Sequencing used unsorted PBMCs, obtained about 5.7 years after starting antiretroviral therapy. This TCR was sampled from a man younger than 45 with HIV. The CDR3 reads CASSVNLAGEPEQFF. In DNA, the CDR3 is TGTGCCAGCAGCGTAAATCTAGCGGGAGAGCCTGAGCAGTTCTTC.